Below are 32 T cell receptor beta chains sequenced from a single sample in a study of blood T cell repertoires in COVID-19. Data came from immunoSEQ multiplex PCR; TCRdb stores just in-frame clones and leaves some out. The profile shows roughly 250,000 clones, about 73% of them singletons. Source material: peripheral blood. All receptors derive from a woman aged 80 or over with acute or convalescent COVID-19.

The chain is built from TRBV5-1 and TRBJ2-7; no clear D gene. The CDR3 spans 14 residues. Trimming cost V 2 bases and J 1 base, with 10 bases left between them. Germline CDR1 SGHRS, CDR2 YFSETQ. CDR3 DNA sequence: TGCGCCAGCAGCTTATCACCAACATCCTACGAGCAGTACTTC. This sequence encodes CASSLSPTSYEQYF.

The J gene is TRBJ2-5, the V gene TRBV19; the match to TRBD1 covers 7 bases. Germline trimming cut 3 bases from V and 4 bases from J; bases unmatched to any gene: 5. The CDR3 sequence is 14 residues long. Germline CDR1 reads LNHDA; CDR2 reads SQIVND (reference sequence). The CDR3 here is CASSITGVPETQYF. CDR3 nucleotides: TGTGCCAGTAGTATTACAGGGGTCCCAGAGACCCAGTACTTC.

The V and J genes are TRBV2 and TRBJ2-3, with TRBD2 matching 12 bases. V shed 3 bases, J shed 4 bases, and the junction held 5 bases outside the gene matches. Germline V lookup: CDR1 SNHLY, CDR2 FYNNEI. This CDR3 is 16 amino acids long. The CDR3, as DNA: TGTGCCAGCAGTGATTTGACTAGCGGGGGCGCAGATACGCAGTATTTT. This sequence encodes CASSDLTSGGADTQYF. Looking up the rest from reference TRBV2 and TRBJ2-3 gives the full variable domain: EPEVTQTPSHQVTQMGQEVILRCVPISNHLYFYWYRQILGQKVEFLVSFYNNEISEKSEIFDDQFSVERPDGSNFTLKIRSTKLEDSAMYFCASSDLTSGGADTQYFGPGTRLTVL.

The rearrangement joins TRBV3-1 (or the pseudogene TRBV3-2) to TRBJ2-3; tentative D call: TRBD2 (6 bases). Deletions cut 0 bases from V and 5 bases from J, with 15 bases between. Germline V CDR1 and CDR2: LGHDT, YNNKEL (reference sequence). The CDR3 is 16 amino acids. Here the CDR3 DNA reads TGTGCCAGCAGCCAAGACTCGGGTTGGAGGGGAGATACGCAGTATTTT. Translation gives CASSQDSGWRGDTQYF.

The genes are TRBV9 and TRBJ1-4; 10 bases align to TRBD1. V shed 4 bases and J 5 bases; nucleotides not matched to a gene: 5. The germline V gene has CDR1 SGDLS and CDR2 YYNGEE. The CDR3 is 15 amino acids. The CDR3 DNA follows: TGTGCCAGCAGCACCCGGACAGGGGGGAATGAAAAACTGTTTTTT. This gives the protein CASSTRTGGNEKLFF. The variable domain in full, completed from reference TRBV9 and TRBJ1-4, reads DSGVTQTPKHLITATGQRVTLRCSPRSGDLSVYWYQQSLDQGLQFLIQYYNGEERAKGNILERFSAQQFPDLHSELNLSSLELGDSALYFCASSTRTGGNEKLFFGSGTQLSVL.

The V gene is TRBV5-1, the J gene TRBJ1-1, with unresolved D. CDR3 length equals 11 residues. Trimming cost V 3 bases and J 10 bases, with 10 bases left between them. Germline V lookup: CDR1 SGHRS, CDR2 YFSETQ. This chain's CDR3 is CASSSQGRAFF. The CDR3 coding sequence is TGCGCCAGCAGCTCCCAAGGGAGAGCTTTCTTT.

This clone was observed a single time. The chain has TRBV19 and TRBJ2-2; D perhaps matches TRBD1 (6 bases). The CDR3 loop spans 14 amino acids. The V end lost 5 bases, the J end lost 3 bases, and 10 bases lay between the germline ends. CDR1 LNHDA and CDR2 SQIVND come from the germline V gene (reference sequence). The DNA for the CDR3 is TGTGCCAGTAGTGCCCGACAGGACACCGGGGAGCTGTTTTTT. Translated, it gives CASSARQDTGELFF.

This chain links TRBV27 with TRBJ1-1, with D possibly matching TRBD1 (5 bases). The CDR3 is 14 residues long. CDR1 MNHEY and CDR2 SMNVEV come from the germline V gene (reference sequence). Trimming cost V 3 bases and J 3 bases, with 11 bases left between them. CDR3 coding DNA: TGTGCCAGCAGTTTTGGCTCAGGGTACACTGAAGCTTTCTTT. Translation gives CASSFGSGYTEAFF.

The J gene is TRBJ2-1, the V gene TRBV19; 11 positions agree with TRBD2. The CDR3 is made up of 17 amino acids. The V gene end was trimmed by 7 bases and the J gene end by 2 bases; junction bases not matched to a gene: 10. The V gene's germline CDR1 is LNHDA and CDR2 SQIVND (reference sequence). CDR3 nucleotide sequence: TGTGCCAGTACCACACTAGCGGGAGTTGGGACCTACAATGAGCAGTTCTTC. Amino acid sequence: CASTTLAGVGTYNEQFF.

The CDR3 DNA follows: TGTGCCAGCACCAACCGAGGGGAGACCCAGTACTTC. Translating it yields CASTNRGETQYF. This chain joins TRBV6-5 and TRBJ2-5; tentative D call: TRBD2 (5 bases). The CDR3 has 12 residues. Germline V gene data show CDR1 as MNHEY and CDR2 as SVGAGI. The V gene lost 7 bases and the J gene lost 5 bases, with 11 bases spanning the gap.

The J gene is TRBJ1-6, the V gene TRBV27; tentative D call: TRBD1 (6 bases). Deletions cut 5 bases from V and 4 bases from J, with 9 bases between. CDR3 length: 14 amino acids. Germline-derived CDR1 and CDR2 are MNHEY and SMNVEV (reference sequence). CDR3 region: CASSVQGYNSPLHF. In DNA form, the CDR3 reads TGTGCCAGCAGTGTACAGGGTTATAATTCACCCCTCCACTTT.

J is TRBJ2-3 and V is TRBV5-1; 12 nucleotides align to TRBD2. Germline V gives CDR1 SGHRS, CDR2 YFSETQ. The CDR3 consists of 16 residues. Trimming removed 4 bases from V and 6 bases from J; junction bases left unmatched: 9. The chain's CDR3 is CASSATTSGGWDTQYF. In DNA form, the CDR3 reads TGCGCCAGCAGCGCCACGACTAGCGGGGGATGGGATACGCAGTATTTT.

This chain connects TRBV2 to TRBJ2-5, with 12 positions matching TRBD2. There are 16 residues in the CDR3. V was pared by 4 bases and J by 7 bases, with 10 bases of the junction left unmatched. Looked up from germline, CDR1 is SNHLY and CDR2 is FYNNEI. CDR3 sequence reads: CASSVGTSGSSPTQYF. CDR3 bases: TGTGCCAGCAGTGTTGGGACTAGCGGGTCTTCGCCGACCCAGTACTTC.

This clone showed up many times. The chain carries TRBV19 and TRBJ1-2; the match to TRBD1 covers 7 bases. Trimming removed 4 bases from V and 4 bases from J; junction bases left unmatched: 0. The CDR3 spans 12 residues. CDR1 LNHDA and CDR2 SQIVND come from the germline V gene (reference sequence). CDR3 protein: CASSRDSYGYTF. For the CDR3, the DNA is TGTGCCAGTAGTAGGGACAGCTATGGCTACACCTTC.

This chain joins TRBV6-5 and TRBJ1-1; D is unclear. V was cut by 7 bases and J by 3 bases, with 12 bases left in between. Germline CDR1 reads MNHEY; CDR2 reads SVGAGI. This CDR3 contains 13 residues. The CDR3 region is CASTRTAYTEAFF. Here the CDR3 DNA reads TGTGCCAGCACTCGAACAGCTTACACTGAAGCTTTCTTT.

This rearrangement joins TRBV7-2 to TRBJ2-7; D perhaps matches TRBD2 (6 bases). CDR3 length: 16 amino acids. V was shortened by 5 bases and J by 0 bases, with 17 bases between the two germline ends. Germline CDR1 is SGHTA and CDR2 is FQGNSA. The CDR3 region has the DNA TGTGCCAGCAGCCCCCAGGGACTTCATCTCTCCTACGAGCAGTACTTC. This sequence encodes CASSPQGLHLSYEQYF.

This clone was seen a handful of times. J is TRBJ1-6 and V is TRBV5-1; 12 bases are shared with TRBD1. Germline CDR1 and CDR2: SGHRS and YFSETQ. The V gene end was trimmed by 4 bases and the J gene end by 7 bases; junction bases not matched to a gene: 6. The CDR3 is made up of 16 amino acids. CDR3: CASSPGDRGQNSPLHF. CDR3 DNA: TGCGCCAGCAGCCCGGGGGACAGGGGGCAAAATTCACCCCTCCACTTT.

The rearrangement joins TRBV5-1 to TRBJ2-1, with 8 bases matching TRBD1. Germline CDR1 and CDR2: SGHRS and YFSETQ. V gave up 0 bases and J gave up 6 bases; unmatched junction bases: 5. The length of the CDR3 is 15 residues. As DNA, the CDR3 is TGCGCCAGCAGCTTGGGACAGGGGAGGATCAATGAGCAGTTCTTC. Its translation: CASSLGQGRINEQFF.

This clone was found many times. The chain couples TRBV19 to TRBJ2-5; tentative D call: TRBD2 (6 bases). V lost 9 bases, J lost 1 base, and 15 bases lay in between. Germline V gene sequence: CDR1 LNHDA, CDR2 SQIVND (reference sequence). This CDR3 has 14 amino acids. Here the CDR3 reads CARRRDRVQETQYF. CDR3 bases: TGTGCCAGGAGGAGGGATCGTGTCCAAGAGACCCAGTACTTC.

V gene TRBV2 combines with J gene TRBJ1-6, with D possibly TRBD1 on 5 matching bases. Germline CDR1 is SNHLY and CDR2 is FYNNEI. Trimming took off 5 bases at V and 7 bases at J, with 15 bases between the two ends. CDR3 length: 15 amino acids. The CDR3 sequence: CASSSPQGLNSPLHF. In DNA form, the CDR3 reads TGTGCCAGCAGTTCTCCGCAGGGCCTCAATTCACCCCTCCACTTT.

V usage is TRBV5-5 and J usage is TRBJ2-2, with 8 bases fitting TRBD1. V was pared by 4 bases and J by 8 bases, with 13 bases of the junction left unmatched. The CDR3 covers 16 residues. CDR1 is SGHKS and CDR2 is YYEKEE in the germline V gene (reference sequence). The CDR3 DNA follows: TGTGCCAGCAGCCCCCCCCCGGGACAGGCGGTTGGGGAGCTGTTTTTT. Translating gives CASSPPPGQAVGELFF.

The chain couples TRBV3-1 (or the pseudogene TRBV3-2) to TRBJ2-3; D ambiguous. V gave up 4 bases and J gave up 5 bases, with 7 bases separating them. Germline CDR1 LGHDT, CDR2 YNNKEL (reference sequence). This CDR3 region has 12 residues. The CDR3 is CASSPYGDTQYF. CDR3 bases: TGTGCCAGCAGCCCCTACGGAGATACGCAGTATTTT.

The J gene is TRBJ2-7, the V gene TRBV10-2; tentatively, D is TRBD1 (6 bases). The germline V gene encodes CDR1 WSHSY and CDR2 SAAADI. V was shortened by 10 bases and J by 1 base, with 20 bases between the two germline ends. The CDR3 consists of 15 residues. CDR3 residues: CATQGGEGRSYEQYF. DNA for the CDR3: TGCGCCACCCAAGGGGGAGAGGGCCGGTCCTACGAGCAGTACTTC.

V gene TRBV7-9 combines with J gene TRBJ1-2, with D perhaps TRBD1 (5 bases). Trimming removed 8 bases at V and 4 bases at J, with 8 bases between. The CDR3 length is 11 residues. Per the germline V gene, CDR1 is SEHNR and CDR2 is FQNEAQ (reference sequence). The CDR3 spells CASGQGYGYTF. CDR3 bases: TGTGCCAGCGGGCAGGGCTATGGCTACACCTTC.

In its sample, this clone was seen a few times. The chain uses TRBV2 and TRBJ2-1; 8 bases match TRBD2. After removal of 4 bases from V and 3 bases from J, the junction contained 8 bases not matched to a gene. Germline V gives CDR1 SNHLY, CDR2 FYNNEI. This CDR3 region has 16 residues. The CDR3 region is CASSGQSGGRYNEQFF. The CDR3, as DNA: TGTGCCAGCAGTGGCCAGAGCGGGGGCCGCTACAATGAGCAGTTCTTC. Full variable domain (missing parts from reference TRBV2 and TRBJ2-1): EPEVTQTPSHQVTQMGQEVILRCVPISNHLYFYWYRQILGQKVEFLVSFYNNEISEKSEIFDDQFSVERPDGSNFTLKIRSTKLEDSAMYFCASSGQSGGRYNEQFFGPGTRLTVL.

This clone was seen repeatedly, ten times or more. This sequence joins TRBV25-1 and TRBJ2-1; TRBD2 matches 11 bases. Germline V CDR1 and CDR2: MGHDK, SYGVNS. V gave up 4 bases and J gave up 6 bases; unmatched junction bases: 8. The CDR3 length is 16 residues. Here the CDR3 reads CASSGLLAGGPNEQFF. For the CDR3, the DNA is TGTGCCAGCAGTGGCCTTCTAGCGGGGGGCCCCAATGAGCAGTTCTTC.

The chain links TRBV7-2 to TRBJ1-3; D not resolved. Trimming cost V 2 bases and J 4 bases, with 6 bases left between them. Germline V gives CDR1 SGHTA, CDR2 FQGNSA. The CDR3 loop spans 13 amino acids. CDR3 DNA: TGTGCCAGCAGCTTACAGGCCGGAAACACCATATATTTT. Translated, it gives CASSLQAGNTIYF.

This clone was observed many times. This chain joins TRBV2 and TRBJ2-2; TRBD2 agrees at 9 bases. Germline V gene lookup returns CDR1 SNHLY and CDR2 FYNNEI. Unmatched junction bases numbered 9, after V lost 5 bases and J lost 5 bases. The length of the CDR3 is 16 residues. The CDR3 sequence is CASSPVRGGLTGELFF. Written as DNA, the CDR3 is TGTGCCAGCAGTCCCGTGCGGGGGGGCCTGACCGGGGAGCTGTTTTTT.

The rearrangement links TRBV14 to TRBJ2-1, with TRBD2 matching 10 bases. Germline V CDR1 and CDR2: SGHDN, FVKESK. The V and J ends lost 2 bases and 1 base, in that order; junction bases with no gene match: 8. The CDR3 is 18 amino acids. The CDR3 sequence is CASSQLRTSGGSYNEQFF. The CDR3 nucleotides read TGTGCCAGCAGCCAACTACGGACTAGCGGAGGGTCCTACAATGAGCAGTTCTTC.

The J gene is TRBJ2-7, the V gene TRBV18; 7 bases align to TRBD2. This CDR3 region has 14 residues. The germline V gene encodes CDR1 KGHSH and CDR2 LQKENI. V gave up 2 bases and J gave up 7 bases; unmatched junction bases: 8. The DNA for the CDR3 is TGTGCCAGCTCACCATCAACTTGGGGGGGAGAGCAGTACTTC. This sequence encodes CASSPSTWGGEQYF. Full variable domain (rest looked up from reference TRBV18 and TRBJ2-7): NAGVMQNPRHLVRRRGQEARLRCSPMKGHSHVYWYRQLPEEGLKFMVYLQKENIIDESGMPKERFSAEFPKEGPSILRIQQVVRGDSAAYFCASSPSTWGGEQYFGPGTRLTVT.

This clone turned up a few times. The chain carries TRBV7-6 and TRBJ1-4; 9 nucleotides agree with TRBD1. This CDR3 is 18 amino acids long. Trimming cost V 5 bases and J 3 bases; bases outside gene matches: 13. Germline assignment: CDR1 SGHVS and CDR2 FNYEAQ. CDR3 residues: CASSPQPGQGRANEKLFF. The CDR3 coding sequence is TGTGCCAGCAGCCCCCAACCGGGACAGGGCCGGGCTAATGAAAAACTGTTTTTT.

This clone was counted many times. The CDR3 DNA reads as TGTGCCAGCAGCCCGAACCTAGCGGGAAGGTCGGAGACCCAGTACTTC. This sequence encodes CASSPNLAGRSETQYF. V usage is TRBV3-1 (or the pseudogene TRBV3-2) and J usage is TRBJ2-5, with TRBD2 identical over 9 bases. Germline lookup yields CDR1 LGHDT and CDR2 YNNKEL (reference sequence). CDR3 length equals 16 residues. Losses at the gene ends were 4 bases for V and 5 bases for J; bases not matched to a gene: 11.